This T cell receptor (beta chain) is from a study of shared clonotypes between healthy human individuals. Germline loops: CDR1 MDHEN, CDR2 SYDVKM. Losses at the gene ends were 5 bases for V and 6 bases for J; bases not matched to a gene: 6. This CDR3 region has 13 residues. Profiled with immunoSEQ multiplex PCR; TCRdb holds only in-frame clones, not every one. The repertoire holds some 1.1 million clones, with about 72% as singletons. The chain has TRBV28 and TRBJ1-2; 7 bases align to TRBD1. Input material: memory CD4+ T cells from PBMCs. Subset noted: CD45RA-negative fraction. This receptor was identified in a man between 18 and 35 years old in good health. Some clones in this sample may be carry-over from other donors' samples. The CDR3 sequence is CASSLTGSDGYTF. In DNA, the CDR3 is TGTGCCAGCAGTCTGACAGGGAGCGATGGCTACACCTTC.